This TCR beta chain stems from a study of blood T cell repertoires in COVID-19. The overall study: Acute and convalescent COVID-19 samples came from the United States, Italy and Spain.

The table came from immunoSEQ multiplex PCR; TCRdb's copy has only in-frame clones and leaves some out. The sample holds approximately 200,000 clones, 80% to 90% seen once. This CDR3 spans 13 amino acids. Trimming pared 9 bases from V and 2 bases from J, leaving 14 bases between. Per the germline V gene, CDR1 is SGHNT and CDR2 is YYREEE (reference sequence). This chain uses TRBV5-4 with TRBJ2-5; D perhaps matches TRBD2 (6 bases). The sequence derives from a man aged 50 to 60 who had recovered from COVID-19. The sample consisted of peripheral blood. In nucleotides, the CDR3 is TGTGCCACCTCGCGGGGTCAGCAAGAGACCCAGTACTTC. Amino acid sequence: CATSRGQQETQYF. Together with reference TRBV5-4 and TRBJ2-5, the CDR3 gives the full variable domain: ETGVTQSPTHLIKTRGQQVTLRCSSQSGHNTVSWYQQALGQGPQFIFQYYREEENGRGNFPPRFSGLQFPNYSSELNVNALELDDSALYLCATSRGQQETQYFGPGTRLLVL.